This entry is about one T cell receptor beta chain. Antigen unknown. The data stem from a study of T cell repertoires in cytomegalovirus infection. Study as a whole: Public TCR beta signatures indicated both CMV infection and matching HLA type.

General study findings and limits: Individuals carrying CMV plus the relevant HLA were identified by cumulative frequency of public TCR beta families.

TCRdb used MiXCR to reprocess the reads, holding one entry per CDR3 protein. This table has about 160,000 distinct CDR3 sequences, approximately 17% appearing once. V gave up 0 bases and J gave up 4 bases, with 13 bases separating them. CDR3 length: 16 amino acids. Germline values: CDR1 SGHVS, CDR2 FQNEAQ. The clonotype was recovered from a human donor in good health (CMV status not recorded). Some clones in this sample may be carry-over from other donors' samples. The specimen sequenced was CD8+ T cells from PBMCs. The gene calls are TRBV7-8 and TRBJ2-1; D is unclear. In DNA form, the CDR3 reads TGTGCCAGCAGCTTAGCGCGGCGCTCGACGTACAATGAGCAGTTCTTC. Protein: CASSLARRSTYNEQFF. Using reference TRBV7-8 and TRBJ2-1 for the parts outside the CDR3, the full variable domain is GAGVSQSPRYKVAKRGQDVALRCDPISGHVSLFWYQQALGQGPEFLTYFQNEAQLDKSGLPSDRFFAERPEGSVSTLKIQRTQQEDSAVYLCASSLARRSTYNEQFFGPGTRLTVL.